This TCR beta chain emerged from a study of blood T cell repertoires in COVID-19. About the study: Whether acute or convalescent, the COVID-19 samples came from the United States, Italy and Spain.

As handled by the study authors: Counts of nucleated cells, estimated from reference gene primer amplification, were obtained. Clones were sequenced by immunoSEQ multiplex PCR, and TCRdb holds only the in-frame ones, with some missing. The V and J calls and the clone size are those of that table, but D and trimming were determined from the DNA. The profile shows some 170,000 clones, roughly 90% of them singletons. The junction had 19 bases not matched to a gene; V was cut back by 5 bases and J by 8 bases. Germline assignment: CDR1 LGHNA and CDR2 YSLEER. The CDR3 length is 18 residues. This study enrolled people aged about 18 to 100 from around 26 US geographic areas. Cohort allocation depended upon clinical history that participants reported.

Sequencing was carried out using PBMCs or T cells enriched from blood (not recorded which). The chain carries TRBV4-3 and TRBJ2-2; 8 bases line up with TRBD1. The sequence was collected from a human donor with acute COVID-19. The donor label of this sample is uncertain. The CDR3 DNA is TGCGCCAGCAGCGAAACACCCGCCGGGACAGGTGGTGGGGGGGAGCTGTTTTTT. Amino acid sequence: CASSETPAGTGGGGELFF.